Below are 23 T cell receptor beta chains sequenced from a single sample in a study of shared clonotypes between healthy human individuals. The data were produced by immunoSEQ multiplex PCR, yet TCRdb's version contains in-frame clones alone and is incomplete. This repertoire shows 2 million or so clones, approximately 94% found once; its top ten account for 0.85% to 1.2%. Naive CD8 populations comprised CD45RO-negative cells positively selected for CCR7, excluding terminally differentiated effector memory CD45RA+ cells. The sample taken for sequencing was naive CD8+ T cells sorted from blood. These receptors were taken from a man between 18 and 35 years old in good health.

The chain couples TRBV9 to TRBJ2-5, with a weak D call TRBD1 (6 bases). This CDR3 region has 14 residues. In germline, CDR1 is SGDLS, CDR2 YYNGEE. The germline V and J ends were trimmed by 1 base and 5 bases, with 12 bases remaining between them. CDR3: CASSVKGGFETQYF. The CDR3 DNA sequence: TGTGCCAGCAGCGTAAAAGGGGGTTTCGAGACCCAGTACTTC.

Concerning this clone: The sample holds other DNA sequences that translate to the same CDR3. The chain employs TRBV5-4 and TRBJ2-3; D is unclear. V was cut by 4 bases and J by 0 bases, with 6 bases left in between. The CDR3 consists of 13 residues. Per the germline V gene, CDR1 is SGHNT and CDR2 is YYREEE (reference sequence). The CDR3: CASSRPSTDTQYF. For the CDR3, the DNA is TGTGCCAGCAGCCGGCCAAGCACAGATACGCAGTATTTT.

The chain is built from TRBV11-2 and TRBJ1-4, with D unresolved. The CDR3 contains 15 residues. V was trimmed by 4 bases and J by 1 base, leaving 10 bases between them. The germline V gene has CDR1 SGHAT and CDR2 FQNNGV. The CDR3 DNA follows: TGTGCCAGCAGCTCCGCATGGGGAACTAATGAAAAACTGTTTTTT. Translated: CASSSAWGTNEKLFF.

The chain employs TRBV7-9 and TRBJ1-1; D not resolved. The length of the CDR3 is 10 residues. Trimming left V 5 bases short and J 8 bases short, with 6 bases between. In germline, CDR1 is SEHNR, CDR2 FQNEAQ (reference sequence). The CDR3 DNA reads TGTGCCAGCAGCCAGATAGAAGCTTTCTTT. Translating gives CASSQIEAFF.

The gene calls are TRBV5-4 and TRBJ2-7; D tentatively reads TRBD1 or TRBD2 (6 bases each). Deletions cut 0 bases from V and 5 bases from J, with 9 bases between. CDR1 and CDR2 (germline): SGHNT, YYREEE (reference sequence). There are 13 residues in the CDR3. DNA for the CDR3: TGTGCCAGCAGCTTGGTCGGGGGCCACGAGCAGTACTTC. It yields the protein CASSLVGGHEQYF.

The chain joins TRBV5-1 to TRBJ2-7; perhaps TRBD1 as D (7 bases). CDR1 is SGHRS, CDR2 YFSETQ, per germline. The CDR3 has 15 residues. V was clipped by 1 base and J by 4 bases, with 15 bases between them. The CDR3, as DNA: TGCGCCAGCAGCTTGTCCCAGGGGGGTCCTTACGAGCAGTACTTC. Translation gives CASSLSQGGPYEQYF.

The CDR3 DNA follows: TGTGCCAGCAGCCCCTCCGGGACAGGGGAGGAGACCCAGTACTTC. This codes for CASSPSGTGEETQYF. This chain uses TRBV13 with TRBJ2-5; 10 nucleotides match TRBD1. The CDR3 runs 15 residues. Germline V lookup: CDR1 PRHDT, CDR2 FYEKMQ (reference sequence). V lost 5 bases to trimming and J lost 5 bases; unmatched junction nucleotides: 8.

A single count supports this clone. This rearrangement joins TRBV4-1 to TRBJ2-5; 12 positions match TRBD2. Losses at the gene ends were 0 bases for V and 4 bases for J; bases not matched to a gene: 9. Germline V gives CDR1 MGHRA, CDR2 YSYEKL. This CDR3 has 18 residues. This chain's CDR3 is CASSQEGIASGGAETQYF. DNA for the CDR3: TGCGCCAGCAGCCAAGAGGGGATAGCTAGCGGGGGGGCAGAGACCCAGTACTTC.

In DNA, the CDR3 is TGTGCCAGTAGTATCTCGGGGGACACCTACGAGCAGTACTTC. Translation: CASSISGDTYEQYF. The chain employs TRBV19 and TRBJ2-7; D may match TRBD1 or TRBD2 (6 bases each). The V end lost 3 bases, the J end lost 2 bases, and 11 bases lay between the germline ends. Germline CDR1 reads LNHDA; CDR2 reads SQIVND (reference sequence). This CDR3 is 14 amino acids long. The variable domain in full, with the rest retrieved from reference TRBV19 and TRBJ2-7, is DGGITQSPKYLFRKEGQNVTLSCEQNLNHDAMYWYRQDPGQGLRLIYYSQIVNDFQKGDIAEGYSVSREKKESFPLTVTSAQKNPTAFYLCASSISGDTYEQYFGPGTRLTVT.

The rearrangement uses TRBV28 and TRBJ1-1; tentatively, D is TRBD1 (6 bases). Trimming took off 5 bases at V and 3 bases at J, with 16 bases between the two ends. This CDR3 spans 15 amino acids. Germline V gene lookup returns CDR1 MDHEN and CDR2 SYDVKM. The CDR3 region has the DNA TGTGCCAGCAGTCAAAGGGGGAGTGAGGACACTGAAGCTTTCTTT. Protein sequence: CASSQRGSEDTEAFF.

The chain recombines TRBV6-5 with TRBJ1-2; TRBD1 might be the D (5 bases). Trimming stripped 7 bases from V and 8 bases from J, with 14 bases between. Germline V gives CDR1 MNHEY, CDR2 SVGAGI. The CDR3 contains 12 residues. The chain's CDR3 is CASISRGTGYTF. The CDR3 bases are TGTGCCAGCATTTCTCGAGGGACGGGCTACACCTTC.

This clone appeared a single time. The V gene is TRBV9, the J gene TRBJ2-3, with a weak D call TRBD2 (6 bases). Germline lookup yields CDR1 SGDLS and CDR2 YYNGEE. The CDR3 totals 15 residues. Trimming removed 0 bases at V and 2 bases at J, with 10 bases between. The CDR3 DNA follows: TGTGCCAGCAGCGTAGGGGACTGGAACACAGATACGCAGTATTTT. It yields the protein CASSVGDWNTDTQYF. Based on the CDR3 plus reference TRBV9 and TRBJ2-3, the full variable domain is DSGVTQTPKHLITATGQRVTLRCSPRSGDLSVYWYQQSLDQGLQFLIQYYNGEERAKGNILERFSAQQFPDLHSELNLSSLELGDSALYFCASSVGDWNTDTQYFGPGTRLTVL.

The chain links TRBV2 to TRBJ2-7; D unclear. CDR1 and CDR2 from the germline V gene are SNHLY and FYNNEI. The V and J ends lost 1 base and 2 bases respectively, with 12 bases between them. The CDR3 has 15 amino acids. The CDR3 DNA reads TGTGCCAGCAGTGAAGGACCGCAGAATCCCTACGAGCAGTACTTC. Translated: CASSEGPQNPYEQYF.

Concerning this clone: Other DNA sequences in this sample translate to the same CDR3. The chain has TRBV5-6 and TRBJ2-7; D is perhaps TRBD1 (5 bases). This CDR3 comprises 14 residues. The V and J ends lost 4 bases and 3 bases respectively, with 14 bases between them. Germline V gene lookup returns CDR1 SGHDT and CDR2 YYEEEE. This CDR3 reads CASSLAGADYEQYF. The CDR3 bases are TGTGCCAGCAGCCTTGCTGGGGCCGACTACGAGCAGTACTTC.

J is TRBJ2-2 and V is TRBV7-9; D ambiguous. Germline CDR1 SEHNR, CDR2 FQNEAQ (reference sequence). V was shortened by 6 bases and J by 13 bases, with 18 bases between the two germline ends. The length of the CDR3 is 13 residues. The CDR3 DNA is TGTGCCAGCAGACACGACTGGGATGATGGGCTGTTTTTT. Translation gives CASRHDWDDGLFF. Drawing the rest from reference TRBV7-9 and TRBJ2-2, the complete variable domain is DTGVSQNPRHKITKRGQNVTFRCDPISEHNRLYWYRQTLGQGPEFLTYFQNEAQLEKSRLLSDRFSAERPKGSFSTLEIQRTEQGDSAMYLCASRHDWDDGLFFGEGSRLTVL.

The chain employs TRBV21-1 and TRBJ1-1. TRBV21-1 is given as a pseudogene. There are 13 residues in the CDR3. The DNA of the CDR3 is TGTGCCACCCTCCCCCCCGATGGCACTGAAGCTTTCTTT. It translates to CATLPPDGTEAFF.

This chain connects TRBV5-1 to TRBJ2-1; 7 bases fit TRBD1. Germline CDR1 reads SGHRS; CDR2 reads YFSETQ. V shed 4 bases, J shed 8 bases, and the junction held 9 bases outside the gene matches. The CDR3 is 14 amino acids. The CDR3 DNA is TGCGCCAGCAGCGGACGAGGGACAGCCGATGAGCAGTTCTTC. Protein product: CASSGRGTADEQFF.

V usage is TRBV5-1 and J usage is TRBJ2-7, with D unclear. The V end was cut by 0 bases, the J end by 3 bases, with 19 bases between. Germline V gene data show CDR1 as SGHRS and CDR2 as YFSETQ. The CDR3 extends over 17 amino acids. For the CDR3, the DNA is TGCGCCAGCAGCTTGGGGGCAGTTACAATGAGTAACTACGAGCAGTACTTC. Its protein is CASSLGAVTMSNYEQYF.

V gene TRBV25-1 combines with J gene TRBJ1-1; D is undetermined. The CDR3 has 13 residues. The germline CDR1 and CDR2 sequences are MGHDK and SYGVNS. Trimming cost V 5 bases and J 8 bases, with 15 bases left between them. The CDR3 DNA reads TGTGCCAGCAGTTTTGGACCGGCTACCGAAGCTTTCTTT. Its protein product is CASSFGPATEAFF.

V and J are TRBV27 and TRBJ1-2; tentative D call: TRBD1 (5 bases). Germline CDR1 reads MNHEY; CDR2 reads SMNVEV (reference sequence). The CDR3 runs to 13 residues. V was shortened by 3 bases and J by 8 bases, with 13 bases between the two germline ends. The CDR3 bases are TGTGCCAGCAGTTTTGGGGGTATAGGCGGCTACACCTTC. Protein product: CASSFGGIGGYTF.

This clone was found a few times. CDR3 in DNA: TGTGCCAGCAGAAGACATGCGAACACTGAAGCTTTCTTT. Its protein is CASRRHANTEAFF. The rearrangement uses TRBV14 and TRBJ1-1; no reliable D call. The CDR3 has 13 amino acids. Trimming took 6 bases from V and 1 from J, leaving 9 bases between them. Looked up from germline, CDR1 is SGHDN and CDR2 is FVKESK.

The chain is built from TRBV6-5 and TRBJ2-7; no definite D call. Deletions cut 2 bases from V and 7 bases from J, with 12 bases between. The CDR3 covers 13 residues. In germline, CDR1 is MNHEY, CDR2 SVGAGI. The CDR3 DNA is TGTGCCAGCAGTTACACCGAAACGGAAGAGCAGTACTTC. As protein: CASSYTETEEQYF.

This clone was seen only once. The rearrangement uses TRBV27 and TRBJ1-4; D unresolved. The CDR3 consists of 15 residues. Germline CDR1 MNHEY, CDR2 SMNVEV (reference sequence). Trimming stripped 4 bases from V and 4 bases from J, with 13 bases between. The CDR3 spells CASSYGVPGNEKLFF. The CDR3 nucleotides read TGTGCCAGCAGTTACGGGGTTCCGGGTAATGAAAAACTGTTTTTT.